Listed below are T cell receptor beta chains from one sample, sequenced in a study of human T cells and chemical hapten exposure. TCRdb itself ran the RACE reads through MiXCR, one entry per CDR3 protein. The sample contains hundreds of thousands of distinct CDR3 sequences, under 6.5% of which appear only once. Source: whole blood, taken in connection with sensitization to the hapten diphenylcyclopropenone (DPC). These TCRs come from a woman between 18 and 29 years old with alopecia areata. Some clones in this sample may be carry-over from other donors' samples. The CDR3 runs from the conserved cysteine through the conserved F or W. The D gene is left open where the match is weak. Only part of the rows carry a size: once, few, many, or a class if the clone is expanded.

clone size,D gene,J gene,V gene,CDR3 protein,CDR3 DNA
few,NA,TRBJ2-4,TRBV13,CASRKGEAKNIQYF,TGTGCCAGCCGGAAGGGGGAGGCCAAAAACATTCAGTACTTC
few,NA,TRBJ2-7,TRBV6-5,CASSYSRGPYEQYF,TGTGCCAGCAGTTACTCGAGAGGTCCCTACGAGCAGTACTTC
few,NA,TRBJ2-5,TRBV6-6,CASSYVGEQETQYF,TGTGCCAGCAGTTACGTTGGGGAACAAGAGACCCAGTACTTC
few,TRBD2,TRBJ2-2,TRBV14,CASSQDNPLAVEFTGELFF,TGTGCCAGCAGCCAAGATAACCCTCTAGCGGTGGAGTTCACCGGGGAGCTGTTTTTT
many,NA,TRBJ1-5,TRBV6-2/TRBV6-3,CASSARQGWDQPQHF,TGTGCCAGCAGCGCCAGGCAGGGTTGGGATCAGCCCCAGCATTTT
many,TRBD1,TRBJ1-2,TRBV18,CASSQTGGDYGYTF,TGTGCCAGCTCACAGACAGGGGGCGACTATGGCTACACCTTC
few,TRBD1,TRBJ2-6,TRBV20-1,CSAAAADRGSGANVLTF,TGCAGTGCTGCAGCCGCGGACAGGGGGAGTGGGGCCAACGTCCTGACTTTC
many,NA,TRBJ1-1,TRBV9,CASSVEDWGDEEAFF,TGTGCCAGCAGCGTAGAGGATTGGGGGGACGAAGAAGCTTTCTTT
many,NA,TRBJ1-1,TRBV12-3/TRBV12-4,CASSLGRPGAFDTEAFF,TGTGCCAGCAGTCTTGGGCGGCCGGGGGCGTTCGACACTGAAGCTTTCTTT
few,TRBD2,TRBJ2-1,TRBV20-1,CSASGAGGPNEQFF,TGCAGTGCTAGCGGAGCGGGGGGGCCTAATGAGCAGTTCTTC
few,TRBD1,TRBJ2-7,TRBV11-3,CASSPRTGSDEQYF,TGTGCCAGCAGCCCCCGGACAGGGTCGGACGAGCAGTACTTC
NA,NA,TRBJ1-4,TRBV6-1,CASSELRTNEKLFF,TGTGCCAGCAGTGAATTAAGAACTAATGAAAAACTGTTTTTT
few,TRBD1,TRBJ1-1,TRBV10-3,CAIRAGTGDPEAFF,TGTGCCATCAGGGCCGGGACAGGGGATCCTGAAGCTTTCTTT
few,NA,TRBJ1-3,TRBV7-2,CASSLTADTIYF,TGTGCCAGCAGCTTAACAGCTGACACCATATATTTT
NA,NA,TRBJ2-3,TRBV12-3/TRBV12-4,CASSLNRVTDTQYF,TGTGCCAGCAGTTTAAACAGGGTCACAGATACGCAGTATTTT
many,NA,TRBJ1-6,TRBV20-1,CSARAGFSSYNSPLHF,TGCAGTGCTAGAGCAGGGTTCAGCTCCTATAATTCACCCCTCCACTTT
few,TRBD1,TRBJ2-1,TRBV4-3,CASSQVGTDNEQFF,TGCGCCAGCAGCCAAGTCGGGACAGACAATGAGCAGTTCTTC
NA,NA,TRBJ1-1,TRBV29-1,CSVEAEDRDGDTEAFF,TGCAGCGTTGAGGCCGAGGACCGGGACGGGGACACTGAAGCTTTCTTT
few,NA,TRBJ1-5,TRBV6-1,CASSRTADSNQPQHF,TGTGCCAGCAGTCGGACAGCAGATAGCAATCAGCCCCAGCATTTT
many,NA,TRBJ1-4,TRBV7-9,CASSLMQRDEKLFF,TGTGCCAGCAGTCTCATGCAACGAGATGAAAAACTGTTTTTT
NA,NA,TRBJ2-3,TRBV3-1,CASSQDASGSADTQYF,TGTGCCAGCAGCCAAGATGCGTCGGGGAGTGCAGATACGCAGTATTTT
many,NA,TRBJ1-1,TRBV12-3/TRBV12-4,CASKNTEAFF,TGTGCCAGCAAGAACACTGAAGCTTTCTTT
few,NA,TRBJ2-1,TRBV12-3/TRBV12-4,CASSLRRGNEQFF,TGTGCCAGCAGTTTAAGGCGAGGAAATGAGCAGTTCTTC
NA,NA,TRBJ2-2,TRBV6-6,CASSEITGGELFF,TGTGCCAGCAGTGAGATCACGGGGGGGGAGCTGTTTTTT
NA,NA,TRBJ1-4,TRBV18,CASSLGGGAGVEKLFF,TGTGCCAGCTCACTGGGAGGAGGGGCCGGCGTTGAAAAACTGTTTTTT
NA,TRBD1,TRBJ1-2,TRBV29-1,CSVGQGLSYGYTF,TGCAGCGTTGGACAGGGGTTGAGCTATGGCTACACCTTC
NA,TRBD1,TRBJ1-4,TRBV6-2/TRBV6-3,CASSTPEDRVYLTNEKLFF,TGTGCCAGCAGTACCCCGGAAGACAGGGTATATTTGACTAATGAAAAACTGTTTTTT
few,TRBD1,TRBJ1-3,TRBV7-9,CASRGTVSRLNSGNTIYF,TGTGCCAGCAGGGGGACAGTATCCCGCCTTAACTCTGGAAACACCATATATTTT
NA,TRBD1,TRBJ1-2,TRBV24-1,CATSDPRTGEGYTF,TGTGCCACCAGTGATCCCCGGACAGGGGAGGGCTACACCTTC
many,TRBD1,TRBJ2-1,TRBV20-1,CSARVGTGSLNVRGEQFF,TGCAGTGCTAGAGTGGGGACAGGGAGCCTAAACGTACGGGGTGAGCAGTTCTTC
many,TRBD2,TRBJ2-1,TRBV5-1,CASSLETSGSNNEQFF,TGCGCCAGCAGCTTGGAGACTAGCGGGAGTAACAATGAGCAGTTCTTC
many,TRBD1,TRBJ1-5,TRBV12-3/TRBV12-4,CASSRTGRNQPQHF,TGTGCCAGCAGTAGGACAGGGCGGAATCAGCCCCAGCATTTT
NA,TRBD1,TRBJ2-4,TRBV7-2,CASSPRQGSEVKNIQYF,TGTGCCAGCAGCCCCAGACAGGGCTCGGAAGTCAAAAACATTCAGTACTTC
NA,NA,TRBJ2-5,TRBV28,CASCHPPAEETQYF,TGTGCCAGCTGCCATCCTCCTGCAGAGGAGACCCAGTACTTC
few,NA,TRBJ2-7,TRBV5-1,CASSPGLPISYEQYF,TGCGCCAGCAGCCCCGGACTGCCGATCTCCTACGAGCAGTACTTC
many,NA,TRBJ2-6,TRBV4-3,CASSKSGANVLTF,TGCGCCAGCAGCAAGTCTGGGGCCAACGTCCTGACTTTC
many,NA,TRBJ1-6,TRBV5-6,CASSLTQGYSPLHF,TGTGCCAGCAGCCTGACCCAGGGTTACTCACCCCTCCACTTT
many,NA,TRBJ1-2,TRBV6-5,CASSLQGPYGYTF,TGTGCCAGCAGCTTACAGGGTCCCTATGGCTACACCTTC
NA,NA,TRBJ2-6,TRBV4-3,CASSQGAGATGANVLTF,TGCGCCAGCAGCCAAGGGGCAGGGGCGACTGGGGCCAACGTCCTGACTTTC
few,TRBD1,TRBJ2-3,TRBV10-3,CATLGQGRNTQYF,TGTGCCACCCTTGGACAGGGAAGGAATACGCAGTATTTT
many,NA,TRBJ1-5,TRBV6-5,CASSRQPGQPQHF,TGTGCCAGCAGTCGACAGCCCGGGCAGCCCCAGCATTTT
NA,TRBD2,TRBJ2-3,TRBV20-1,CSAPGTSGGADTQYF,TGCAGTGCTCCCGGGACTAGCGGGGGGGCCGATACGCAGTATTTT
few,TRBD2,TRBJ2-2,TRBV5-1,CASSPPLGTSGTGELFF,TGCGCCAGCAGCCCGCCCTTAGGGACTAGCGGCACCGGGGAGCTGTTTTTT
few,TRBD1,TRBJ2-1,TRBV12-5,CASGLVTGGNYNEQFF,TGTGCTAGTGGTTTGGTTACAGGGGGGAACTACAATGAGCAGTTCTTC
many,NA,TRBJ1-1,TRBV20-1,CSAGGGQDTEAFF,TGCAGTGCCGGAGGCGGGCAGGACACTGAAGCTTTCTTT
NA,NA,TRBJ1-1,TRBV11-2,CASSLGTPGTAEAFF,TGTGCCAGCAGCCTAGGGACCCCCGGGACCGCTGAAGCTTTCTTT
many,NA,TRBJ1-1,TRBV6-6,CASSSQGMNTEAFF,TGTGCCAGCAGTTCTCAGGGTATGAACACTGAAGCTTTCTTT
many,NA,TRBJ1-4,TRBV6-6,CAGQRGNEKLFF,TGTGCCGGCCAGCGGGGTAATGAAAAACTGTTTTTT
many,NA,TRBJ2-2,TRBV11-3,CASRAGSNTGELFF,TGTGCCAGCAGGGCGGGGTCGAACACCGGGGAGCTGTTTTTT